This TCR beta chain was sequenced for a study of pediatric ulcerative colitis. Generated by immunoSEQ multiplex PCR, the TCRdb table keeps only in-frame clones and is missing some. The sample carries some 4,900 clones, around 89% recorded once. Germline CDR1 is GTSNPN and CDR2 is SVGIG (reference sequence). The CDR3 has 15 amino acids. The V and J ends lost 0 bases and 4 bases, in that order; junction bases with no gene match: 5. The count of this clone is one. This chain joins TRBV30 and TRBJ1-2, with 10 bases fitting TRBD1. Sequenced sample: blood. This sequence originates from a boy under 18 with mild ulcerative colitis. For the CDR3, the DNA is TGTGCCTGGAGTGTGGGACAGGGGTATGCCTATGGCTACACCTTC. Protein product: CAWSVGQGYAYGYTF.